This TCR beta chain originates from a study of T cell changes during pregnancy in multiple sclerosis. V shed 4 bases, J shed 1 base, and the junction held 4 bases outside the gene matches. The CDR3 has 15 residues. The germline V gene has CDR1 SNHLY and CDR2 FYNNEI. Sequencing was performed with immunoSEQ multiplex PCR; in TCRdb, only in-frame clones are kept and a portion is missing. Here the sample spans fewer than 80,000 clones, more than 70% being singletons. V usage is TRBV2 and J usage is TRBJ1-1; 9 bases agree with TRBD1. The specimen was peripheral blood, collected in the first trimester of pregnancy. The origin of this receptor is a female donor in good health, enrolled as a control in a pregnancy study. CDR3 in amino acids: CASSAGTGPNTEAFF. DNA of the CDR3: TGTGCCAGCAGTGCCGGGACAGGGCCGAACACTGAAGCTTTCTTT.